The clone carrying this T cell receptor (beta chain) was seen a handful of times. The target antigen is unknown. The source of the sample is a study of cytomegalovirus exposure and HLA in healthy donors. Study-level results: Usually a TCR sequence was rare, but some public TCRs were found in many donors. By HLA locus, TCR association rates varied in a later analysis, with DRB1 showing the most and HLA-C the fewest. Researchers reported in a later analysis that a missense DCLRE1C variant was tied to TCR beta V- and J-gene trimming. Cytomegalovirus status was reportedly diagnosed by the classifier with high sensitivity and specificity.

The CDR3 spans 17 residues. Germline lookup yields CDR1 GTSNPN and CDR2 SVGIG (reference sequence). The ends lost 2 bases at V and 8 bases at J; junction bases unmatched: 15. The study ran its PCR with 60 Vbeta and 13 Jbeta primers. Repertoires were generated with immunoSEQ multiplex PCR, while TCRdb's copy carries only in-frame clones and drops some. This sample has around 140,000 clones, with 75% to 85% found just once. The receptor was isolated from a man aged 45-65 years in good health and CMV-seronegative. Source material: PBMCs. V gene TRBV30 combines with J gene TRBJ2-2; 9 bases are a match to TRBD2. CDR3 nucleotides: TGTGCCTGGAGTCGGGGGAGGGTAGCGGGAGAGGTTGGGGAGCTGTTTTTT. It is translated as CAWSRGRVAGEVGELFF. The entire variable domain, with the rest obtained from reference TRBV30 and TRBJ2-2, is as follows: SQTIHQWPATLVQPVGSPLSLECTVEGTSNPNLYWYRQAAGRGLQLLFYSVGIGQISSEVPQNLSASRPQDRQFILSSKKLLLSDSGFYLCAWSRGRVAGEVGELFFGEGSRLTVL.